What follows are 23 T cell receptor beta chains derived from one specimen sequenced in a study of neurological immune-mediated disorders. TCRdb passed the 5' RACE reads through MiXCR, listing each CDR3 protein once. The data hold 55,000 to 75,000 distinct CDR3 sequences, with 5.2% observed a single time. The sequencing sample was made of PBMCs. Source of these receptors: a woman younger than 45 with multiple sclerosis.

This clonotype occurred a few times. A much larger clone differs by one base, so this may be a read error. The chain is built from TRBV9 and TRBJ2-5; D remains unclear. The CDR3 is 15 amino acids. V lost 0 bases and J 2 bases, leaving 11 bases between the germline ends. Per germline, CDR1 SGDLS and CDR2 YYNGEE. CDR3 in DNA: TGTGCCAGCAGCGTAGGCTCGCAAATACAAGAGACCCAGTACTTC. Its translation: CASSVGSQIQETQYF.

This clonotype was detected ten times or more. This rearrangement joins TRBV20-1 to TRBJ2-3; 7 positions match TRBD2. CDR1 is DFQATT and CDR2 is SNEGSKA in the germline V gene (reference sequence). This CDR3 has 15 amino acids. J was trimmed by 5 bases and V by 1 base; bases with no gene match: 9. The CDR3 here is CSARARSGEGDTQYF. The CDR3, as DNA: TGCAGTGCTAGAGCCCGAAGCGGGGAGGGAGATACGCAGTATTTT.

This clonotype was observed many times. This rearrangement joins TRBV12-3 or TRBV12-4 to TRBJ2-5; D is possibly TRBD1 (6 bases). Trimming shortened V by 5 bases and J by 4 bases, and 14 bases separated the two germline ends. CDR3 length equals 14 residues. CDR3 nucleotide sequence: TGTGCCAGCAGTCTCCGGACAGTAAGAGAGACCCAGTACTTC. This translates into CASSLRTVRETQYF.

This clonotype was detected many times. The chain combines TRBV9 with TRBJ2-1; D gene ambiguous. V dropped 0 bases and J dropped 4 bases, with 8 bases sitting between them. Germline loops: CDR1 SGDLS, CDR2 YYNGEE. The CDR3 totals 14 residues. The DNA for the CDR3 is TGTGCCAGCAGCGTAGAGCCTGAATACAATGAGCAGTTCTTC. This encodes CASSVEPEYNEQFF.

This clonotype was observed at least ten times. The chain joins TRBV6-5 to TRBJ1-6; D is unclear. Germline V CDR1 and CDR2: MNHEY, SVGAGI. V lost 0 bases to trimming and J lost 10 bases, with 7 bases between them. The CDR3 consists of 13 residues. The DNA for the CDR3 is TGTGCCAGCAGTTACTCCCGGACCTCACCCCTCCACTTT. Amino acids: CASSYSRTSPLHF.

The V gene is TRBV29-1, the J gene TRBJ1-1; no firm D call. V was cut by 5 bases and J by 1 base, with 8 bases left in between. There are 12 residues in the CDR3. Germline-derived CDR1 and CDR2 are SQVTM and ANQGSEA. CDR3 coding DNA: TGCAGCGTTATAGTGGCGAACACTGAAGCTTTCTTT. Protein sequence: CSVIVANTEAFF.

This clonotype was observed many times. This chain joins TRBV11-2 and TRBJ2-1, with a tentative D call TRBD2 (6 bases). V was trimmed by 4 bases and J by 9 bases, leaving 10 bases between them. This CDR3 comprises 12 residues. CDR1 and CDR2 (germline): SGHAT, FQNNGV. DNA for the CDR3: TGTGCCAGCAGCTCGGGCGGGACTGAGCAGTTCTTC. It translates to CASSSGGTEQFF.

The chain joins TRBV19 to TRBJ2-3; D possibly corresponds to TRBD2 (6 bases). Trimming left V 5 bases short and J 4 bases short, with 19 bases between. This CDR3 is 16 amino acids long. Germline values: CDR1 LNHDA, CDR2 SQIVND (reference sequence). The CDR3 sequence is CASSLRLVGVADTQYF. CDR3 nucleotides: TGTGCCAGTAGTCTAAGACTAGTGGGGGTGGCAGATACGCAGTATTTT.

Comments on this clonotype: The CDR3 does not close with the conserved phenylalanine or tryptophan, likely indicating a read error. The chain joins TRBV15 to TRBJ1-6; D remains ambiguous. Germline-derived CDR1 and CDR2 are LNHNV and YYDKDF (reference sequence). V shed 9 bases and J shed 8 bases, with 17 bases lying between them. This CDR3 is 14 amino acids long. The CDR3 DNA follows: TGTGCCACATCGCCGCGGACGGGCCATTCACCCCTCCACAAT. This gives the protein CATSPRTGHSPLHN.

This clonotype was recorded at least ten times. This rearrangement joins TRBV5-1 to TRBJ1-2, with no clear D. This CDR3 spans 14 amino acids. Trimming shortened V by 4 bases and J by 7 bases, and 17 bases separated the two germline ends. CDR1 SGHRS and CDR2 YFSETQ come from the germline V gene. DNA for the CDR3: TGCGCCAGCAGCCCGGGATCTGGTAATTCTGGCTACACCTTC. This encodes CASSPGSGNSGYTF.

Only a few counts were recorded for this clonotype. The V gene is TRBV7-2, the J gene TRBJ2-3, with 15 bases aligning to TRBD2. The CDR3 covers 18 residues. Germline values: CDR1 SGHTA, CDR2 FQGNSA. V lost 2 bases to trimming and J lost 2 bases; unmatched junction nucleotides: 5. The CDR3 nucleotides read TGTGCCAGCAGCTTAAGGACTAGCGGGGGGGCCGTCACAGATACGCAGTATTTT. Its translation: CASSLRTSGGAVTDTQYF.

There are many counts of this clonotype. CDR3 loop: CASSLDGGKEQFF. Written as DNA, the CDR3 is TGTGCCAGCAGCTTGGACGGGGGGAAGGAGCAGTTCTTC. The rearrangement links TRBV7-2 to TRBJ2-1; 7 nucleotides align to TRBD2. Germline V gene data show CDR1 as SGHTA and CDR2 as FQGNSA. CDR3 length: 13 residues. The junction had 6 bases not matched to a gene; V was cut back by 3 bases and J by 10 bases.

This clonotype was seen many times. J is TRBJ2-7 and V is TRBV28, with D possibly called TRBD1 or TRBD2 (5 bases each). This CDR3 region has 16 residues. V was shortened by 3 bases and J by 1 base, with 16 bases between the two germline ends. Germline CDR1 reads MDHEN; CDR2 reads SYDVKM. CDR3 sequence reads: CASSFEGRGISYEQYF. For the CDR3, the DNA is TGTGCCAGCAGTTTTGAGGGGCGAGGGATTTCCTACGAGCAGTACTTC.

The sample holds a few counts of this clonotype. The junction and the germline gene differ at one end; a read error may be behind it. This chain joins TRBV12-3 or TRBV12-4 and TRBJ1-6; D gene ambiguous. The CDR3 covers 15 residues. In nucleotides, the CDR3 is TGTGCCAGCAGTTTAAAAGGGTCCTCTAATTCACCCCTCCACTTT. It translates to CASSLKGSSNSPLHF.

Many counts were recorded for this clonotype. A much larger clonotype is one base distant, so this may be a read error. The chain combines TRBV20-1 with TRBJ2-5, with D perhaps assigned TRBD1 or TRBD2 (5 bases each). This CDR3 is built from 14 residues. Deletions cut 3 bases from V and 4 bases from J, with 15 bases between. CDR1 is DFQATT and CDR2 is SNEGSKA in the germline V gene (reference sequence). CDR3 residues: CSASVAGSRETQYF. The CDR3 nucleotides are TGCAGTGCTAGTGTCGCAGGGAGCAGAGAGACCCAGTACTTC.

Ten or more counts support this clonotype. The chain carries TRBV29-1 and TRBJ1-5; 7 bases map to TRBD1. CDR1 SQVTM and CDR2 ANQGSEA come from the germline V gene. After removal of 5 bases from V and 4 bases from J, the junction contained 11 bases not matched to a gene. CDR3 length equals 15 residues. CDR3 loop: CSVPPSGQRNQPQHF. As DNA, the CDR3 is TGCAGCGTTCCTCCCTCGGGACAGAGAAATCAGCCCCAGCATTTT.

This clonotype was counted ten times or more. The gene calls are TRBV28 and TRBJ1-6; tentative D call: TRBD1 (5 bases). V gave up 6 bases and J gave up 5 bases, with 17 bases separating them. This CDR3 region has 16 residues. Germline V CDR1 and CDR2: MDHEN, SYDVKM. CDR3 DNA sequence: TGTGCCAGCAGGTTGGTGGGCGGGGCTGATAATTCACCCCTCCACTTT. This sequence encodes CASRLVGGADNSPLHF.

This clonotype came up many times. J is TRBJ2-5 and V is TRBV20-1; D not resolved. The CDR3 loop spans 10 amino acids. Looked up from germline, CDR1 is DFQATT and CDR2 is SNEGSKA (reference sequence). V was clipped by 0 bases and J by 4 bases, with 0 bases between them. The CDR3 is CSAREETQYF. CDR3 bases: TGCAGTGCTAGAGAAGAGACCCAGTACTTC.

This clonotype was detected many times. The V and J genes are TRBV5-1 and TRBJ1-4, with 8 positions matching TRBD1. CDR1 and CDR2 (germline): SGHRS, YFSETQ. Trimming at V came to 0 bases and at J to 6 bases, leaving 7 bases not matched to a gene. The CDR3 extends over 16 amino acids. The CDR3 DNA follows: TGCGCCAGCAGCTTGGCCAGGGGGCTCGGTTATGAAAAACTGTTTTTT. Its protein product is CASSLARGLGYEKLFF.

This clonotype was detected many times. The V gene is TRBV20-1, the J gene TRBJ2-7, with TRBD1 as a possible D gene (6 bases). Trimming removed 1 base from V and 1 base from J, with 11 bases in between. CDR1 and CDR2 (germline): DFQATT, SNEGSKA (reference sequence). The CDR3 has 14 amino acids. This CDR3 is CSARGIQGSYEQYF. CDR3 bases: TGCAGTGCTAGAGGAATACAGGGTTCCTACGAGCAGTACTTC.

The chain combines TRBV20-1 with TRBJ2-5, with D possibly called TRBD1 or TRBD2 (6 bases each). Per the germline V gene, CDR1 is DFQATT and CDR2 is SNEGSKA (reference sequence). This CDR3 has 14 residues. The V end lost 4 bases, the J end lost 5 bases, and 17 bases lay between the germline ends. DNA for the CDR3: TGCAGTGCTAATGCCGGGGGCCCAAGGGAGACCCAGTACTTC. The encoded protein is CSANAGGPRETQYF.

This clonotype was picked up many times. The genes are TRBV7-3 and TRBJ2-2, with 10 bases matching TRBD1. This CDR3 contains 18 residues. V lost 1 base to trimming and J lost 4 bases; unmatched junction nucleotides: 9. Germline values: CDR1 SGHTA, CDR2 FQGTGA. Written as DNA, the CDR3 is TGTGCCAGCAGCTTAAGGAGAGGACAGGGGGATAGCACCGGGGAGCTGTTTTTT. This codes for CASSLRRGQGDSTGELFF. The whole variable domain, remainder taken from reference TRBV7-3 and TRBJ2-2, is GAGVSQTPSNKVTEKGKYVELRCDPISGHTALYWYRQSLGQGPEFLIYFQGTGAADDSGLPNDRFFAVRPEGSVSTLKIQRTERGDSAVYLCASSLRRGQGDSTGELFFGEGSRLTVL.

This clonotype has only a few counts. The chain links TRBV20-1 to TRBJ2-7; TRBD1 matches 10 bases. J lost 7 bases, V lost 0 bases, and 24 bases had no gene match. The germline gives CDR1 DFQATT, CDR2 SNEGSKA (reference sequence). The CDR3 is made up of 20 amino acids. The CDR3 bases are TGCAGTGCTAGAGAGACAGGGGGCGGACTGACTACCGATCGACTGGAAGAGCAGTACTTC. Protein product: CSARETGGGLTTDRLEEQYF.